Listed here are 14 T cell receptor beta chains from one sample, sequenced in a study of CXCR3-negative and CXCR3-positive naive CD8 T cells. Study results and limitations: TRB CDR3s of CXCR3-positive naive cells were more hydrophobic than those of CXCR3-negative naive cells.

Their antigens are not known. With UMI labels, 5' RACE was used to prepare the TRB cDNA libraries. TCRdb reworked the 5' RACE reads into one entry per CDR3 protein, no DNA. This sample's table reports 130,000 to 150,000 distinct CDR3 sequences. The sample comprised naive CXCR3+ CD8+ T cells from blood. Subset reported: CD45RO-CCR7+CD27+CD95- naive CD8+ T cells expressing CXCR3 (TNR3+). Every receptor here comes from a human donor in good health. Some clones in this sample may be carry-over from other donors' samples.

The J gene is TRBJ1-1, the V gene TRBV19; the TCRdb call, TRBD1, lacks DNA for checking. Germline V lookup: CDR1 LNHDA, CDR2 SQIVND (reference sequence). This CDR3 contains 14 residues. The CDR3: CASSYRGVDTEAFF.

The chain combines TRBV21-1 with TRBJ2-2; as DNA is missing, the TRBD1 call by TCRdb cannot be tested. TRBV21-1 is given as a pseudogene. The CDR3 is made up of 18 amino acids. The CDR3 here is CASSKVDGDRGTSGELFF.

The chain combines TRBV10-3 with TRBJ2-1; TCRdb names TRBD2, which stays unverified in the absence of DNA. The CDR3 has 14 amino acids. The V gene's germline CDR1 is ENHRY and CDR2 SYGVKD. This chain's CDR3 is CAISESGGYNEQFF.

This chain joins TRBV4-3 and TRBJ2-7. Per the germline V gene, CDR1 is LGHNA and CDR2 is YSLEER. The CDR3 extends over 14 amino acids. The CDR3 region is CASSQDHGSYEQYF.

The chain's CDR3 is CSANPPGLAGSSTDTQYF. The chain couples TRBV20-1 to TRBJ2-3; TCRdb names TRBD2, which stays unverified in the absence of DNA. Germline V lookup: CDR1 DFQATT, CDR2 SNEGSKA (reference sequence). The length of the CDR3 is 18 residues.

The chain recombines TRBV12-3 or TRBV12-4 with TRBJ2-7; TCRdb outputs TRBD1, but without DNA this stays unchecked. The CDR3 spans 17 residues. The CDR3: CASSQNDRGLYSDEQYF.

The CDR3 reads CSVYRDYEQYF. The V call is TRBV29-1, the J call TRBJ2-7. The germline V gene has CDR1 SQVTM and CDR2 ANQGSEA. The CDR3 length is 11 residues.

The V and J genes are TRBV7-2 and TRBJ2-2; TCRdb indicates TRBD1, and absent DNA this call remains unverified. Germline V gene lookup returns CDR1 SGHTA and CDR2 FQGNSA. The CDR3 contains 14 residues. The CDR3: CASSPLGGSGELFF.

The chain employs TRBV5-1 and TRBJ2-1; lacking DNA, the TRBD1 call made by TCRdb goes unchecked. Germline V gene data show CDR1 as SGHRS and CDR2 as YFSETQ. The CDR3 length is 20 residues. CDR3: CASSLSYLQGLGSSYNEQFF.

The chain recombines TRBV29-1 with TRBJ2-2; no DNA is available, so the TRBD1 call from TCRdb remains unchecked. The CDR3 covers 18 residues. Germline values: CDR1 SQVTM, CDR2 ANQGSEA. CDR3 loop: CSVDTSGGAHINTGELFF.

V is TRBV12-3 or TRBV12-4 and J is TRBJ1-4; there is no DNA to check the TCRdb D call of TRBD1. The length of the CDR3 is 17 residues. The CDR3 here is CASRNSGGQIHNEKLFF.

The chain uses TRBV27 and TRBJ1-5; without DNA, the TCRdb call of TRBD1 cannot be checked. The CDR3 consists of 14 residues. Germline values: CDR1 MNHEY, CDR2 SMNVEV (reference sequence). The CDR3 here is CASTPLGGNQPQHF.

This CDR3 is CASSLALDGSPSEQYF. The V gene is TRBV5-1, the J gene TRBJ2-7. The CDR3 loop spans 16 amino acids. Per the germline V gene, CDR1 is SGHRS and CDR2 is YFSETQ.

The V and J genes are TRBV29-1 and TRBJ2-2. In germline, CDR1 is SQVTM, CDR2 ANQGSEA. The CDR3 spans 12 residues. CDR3 loop: CSAVGDTGELFF.